This T cell receptor (beta chain) was identified during a study of T cells after yellow fever vaccination. As to this clonotype: Its antigen is not identified.

Whole-study findings and limits: Researchers cautioned that FACS-sorted repertoires could harbor abundant clonotypes contaminating from the bulk population. Booster samples showed a return of most primary-vaccination clones (around 95% CD4, approximately 85% CD8).

With 4 bases clipped from V and 10 bases from J, the junction kept 13 bases outside the gene matches. In germline, CDR1 is SGHRS, CDR2 YFSETQ. This CDR3 has 17 amino acids. TCRdb called the 5' RACE reads again in MiXCR, with one record for every CDR3 protein. Of some 350,000 distinct CDR3 sequences listed, 11% are singletons. The TCR comes from a man between 18 and 35 years old who received the YFV17D yellow fever vaccine. The chain joins TRBV5-1 to TRBJ2-1; TRBD2 agrees at 14 bases. Sequencing was performed on PBMCs, taken on the day of the first yellow fever vaccination. The CDR3 is CASSATSGGAVFGEQFF. CDR3 sequence (DNA): TGCGCCAGCAGCGCGACTAGCGGGGGGGCCGTGTTCGGGGAGCAGTTCTTC.